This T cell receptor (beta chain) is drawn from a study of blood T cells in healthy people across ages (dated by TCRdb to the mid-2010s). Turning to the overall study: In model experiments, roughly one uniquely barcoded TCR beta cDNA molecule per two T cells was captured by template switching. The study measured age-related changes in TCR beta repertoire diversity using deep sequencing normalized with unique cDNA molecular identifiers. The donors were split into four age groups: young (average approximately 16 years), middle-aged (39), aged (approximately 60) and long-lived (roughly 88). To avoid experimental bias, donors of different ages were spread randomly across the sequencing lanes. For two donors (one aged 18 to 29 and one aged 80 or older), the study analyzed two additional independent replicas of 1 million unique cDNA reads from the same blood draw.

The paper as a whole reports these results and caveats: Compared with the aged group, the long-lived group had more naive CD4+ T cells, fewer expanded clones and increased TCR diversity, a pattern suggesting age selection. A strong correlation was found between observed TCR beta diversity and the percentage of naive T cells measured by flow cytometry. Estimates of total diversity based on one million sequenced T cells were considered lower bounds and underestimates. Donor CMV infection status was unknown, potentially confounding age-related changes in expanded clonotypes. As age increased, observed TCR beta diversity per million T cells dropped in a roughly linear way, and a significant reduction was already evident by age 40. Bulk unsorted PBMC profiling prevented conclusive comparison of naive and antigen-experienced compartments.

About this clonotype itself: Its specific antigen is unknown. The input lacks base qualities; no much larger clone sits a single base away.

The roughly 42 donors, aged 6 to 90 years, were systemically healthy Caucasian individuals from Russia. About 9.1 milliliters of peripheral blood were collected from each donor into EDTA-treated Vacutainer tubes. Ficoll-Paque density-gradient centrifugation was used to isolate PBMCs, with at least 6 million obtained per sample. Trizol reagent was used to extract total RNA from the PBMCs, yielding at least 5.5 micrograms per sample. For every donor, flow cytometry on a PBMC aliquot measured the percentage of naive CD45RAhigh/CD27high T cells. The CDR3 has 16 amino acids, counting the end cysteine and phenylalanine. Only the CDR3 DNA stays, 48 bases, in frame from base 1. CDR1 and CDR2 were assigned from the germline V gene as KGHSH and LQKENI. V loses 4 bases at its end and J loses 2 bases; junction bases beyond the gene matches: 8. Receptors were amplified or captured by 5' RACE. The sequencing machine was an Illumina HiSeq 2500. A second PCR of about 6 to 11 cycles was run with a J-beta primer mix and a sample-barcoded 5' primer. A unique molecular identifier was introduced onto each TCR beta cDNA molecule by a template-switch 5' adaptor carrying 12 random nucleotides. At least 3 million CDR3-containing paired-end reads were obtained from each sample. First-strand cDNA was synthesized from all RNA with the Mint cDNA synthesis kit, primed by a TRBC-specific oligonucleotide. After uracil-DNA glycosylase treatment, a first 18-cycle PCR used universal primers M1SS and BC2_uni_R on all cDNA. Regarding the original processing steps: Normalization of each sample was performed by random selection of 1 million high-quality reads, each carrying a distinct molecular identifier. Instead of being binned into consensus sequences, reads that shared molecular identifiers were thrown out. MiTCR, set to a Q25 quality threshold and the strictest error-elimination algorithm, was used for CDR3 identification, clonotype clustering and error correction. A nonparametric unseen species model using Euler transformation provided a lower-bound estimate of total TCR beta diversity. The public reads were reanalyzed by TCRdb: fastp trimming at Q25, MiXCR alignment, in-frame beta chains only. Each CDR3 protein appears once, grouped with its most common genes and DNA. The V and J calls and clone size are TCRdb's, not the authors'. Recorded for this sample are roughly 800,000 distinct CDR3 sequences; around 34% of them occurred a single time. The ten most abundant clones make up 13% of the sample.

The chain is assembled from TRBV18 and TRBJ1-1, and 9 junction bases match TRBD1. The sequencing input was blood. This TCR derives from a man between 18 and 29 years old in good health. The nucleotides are TGTGCCAGCTCACAATTACCGGGACAGGGAAACACTGAAGCTTTCTTT. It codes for CASSQLPGQGNTEAFF. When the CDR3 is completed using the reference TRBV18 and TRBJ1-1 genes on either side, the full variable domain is NAGVMQNPRHLVRRRGQEARLRCSPMKGHSHVYWYRQLPEEGLKFMVYLQKENIIDESGMPKERFSAEFPKEGPSILRIQQVVRGDSAAYFCASSQLPGQGNTEAFFGQGTRLTVV.